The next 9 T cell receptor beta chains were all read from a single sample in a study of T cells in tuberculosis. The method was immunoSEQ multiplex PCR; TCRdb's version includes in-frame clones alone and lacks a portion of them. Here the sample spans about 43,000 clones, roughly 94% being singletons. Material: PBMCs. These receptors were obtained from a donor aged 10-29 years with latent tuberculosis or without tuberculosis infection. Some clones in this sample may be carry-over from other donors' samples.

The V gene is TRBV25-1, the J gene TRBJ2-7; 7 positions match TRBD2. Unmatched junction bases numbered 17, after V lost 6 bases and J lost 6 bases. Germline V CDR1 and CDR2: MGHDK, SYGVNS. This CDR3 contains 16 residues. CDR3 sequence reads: CASRTSKGGSQGEQYF. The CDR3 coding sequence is TGTGCCAGCAGAACGTCTAAGGGCGGGAGTCAGGGCGAGCAGTACTTC.

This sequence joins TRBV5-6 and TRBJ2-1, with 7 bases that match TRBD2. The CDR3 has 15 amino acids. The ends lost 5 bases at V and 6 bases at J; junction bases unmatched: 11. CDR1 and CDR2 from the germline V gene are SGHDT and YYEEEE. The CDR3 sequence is CASSLDWRETNEQFF. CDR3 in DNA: TGTGCCAGCAGTCTCGATTGGCGGGAGACCAATGAGCAGTTCTTC.

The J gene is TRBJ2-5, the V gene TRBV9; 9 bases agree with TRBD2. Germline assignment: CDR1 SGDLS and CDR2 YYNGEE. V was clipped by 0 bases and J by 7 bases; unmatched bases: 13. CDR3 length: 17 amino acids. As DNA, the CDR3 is TGTGCCAGCAGCGTAGACCCTAGCGGGGCCCAAGAAGGGACCCAGTACTTC. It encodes CASSVDPSGAQEGTQYF. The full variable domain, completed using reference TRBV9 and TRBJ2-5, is DSGVTQTPKHLITATGQRVTLRCSPRSGDLSVYWYQQSLDQGLQFLIQYYNGEERAKGNILERFSAQQFPDLHSELNLSSLELGDSALYFCASSVDPSGAQEGTQYFGPGTRLLVL.

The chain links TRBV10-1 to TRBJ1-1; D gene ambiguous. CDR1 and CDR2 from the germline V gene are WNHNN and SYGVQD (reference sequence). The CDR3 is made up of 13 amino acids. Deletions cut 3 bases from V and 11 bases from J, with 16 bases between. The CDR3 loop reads CASSDNTAPWAFF. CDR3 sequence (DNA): TGCGCCAGCAGTGACAACACAGCACCTTGGGCTTTCTTT.

Here the CDR3 reads CAWSVDSLNEKLFF. The CDR3 bases are TGTGCCTGGAGTGTCGACAGCCTTAATGAAAAACTGTTTTTT. The V and J genes are TRBV30 and TRBJ1-4; possible D gene TRBD1, 5 bases. CDR3 length: 14 amino acids. V lost 0 bases, J lost 4 bases, and 9 bases lay in between. The V gene's germline CDR1 is GTSNPN and CDR2 SVGIG (reference sequence).

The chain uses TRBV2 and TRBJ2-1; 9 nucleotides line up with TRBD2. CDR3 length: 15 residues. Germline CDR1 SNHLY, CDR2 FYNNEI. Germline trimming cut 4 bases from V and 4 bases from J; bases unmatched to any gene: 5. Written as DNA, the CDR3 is TGTGCCAGCAGTGGGGCTAGCGGGGAGTACAATGAGCAGTTCTTC. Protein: CASSGASGEYNEQFF.

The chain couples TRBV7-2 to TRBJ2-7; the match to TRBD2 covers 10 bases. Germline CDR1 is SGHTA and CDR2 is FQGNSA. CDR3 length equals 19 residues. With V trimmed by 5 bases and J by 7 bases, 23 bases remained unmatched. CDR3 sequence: CASSDRTGRISGRQGEQYF. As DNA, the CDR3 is TGTGCCAGCAGCGACCGGACAGGGAGGATTAGCGGGAGGCAGGGGGAGCAGTACTTC.

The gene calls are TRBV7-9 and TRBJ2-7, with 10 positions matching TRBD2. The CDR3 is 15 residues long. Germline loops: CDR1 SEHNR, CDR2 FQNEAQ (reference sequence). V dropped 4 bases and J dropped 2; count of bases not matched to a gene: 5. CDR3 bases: TGTGCCAGCAGCTCCTGGACTAGCGGAACCTACGAGCAGTACTTC. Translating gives CASSSWTSGTYEQYF. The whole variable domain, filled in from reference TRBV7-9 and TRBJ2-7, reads DTGVSQNPRHKITKRGQNVTFRCDPISEHNRLYWYRQTLGQGPEFLTYFQNEAQLEKSRLLSDRFSAERPKGSFSTLEIQRTEQGDSAMYLCASSSWTSGTYEQYFGPGTRLTVT.

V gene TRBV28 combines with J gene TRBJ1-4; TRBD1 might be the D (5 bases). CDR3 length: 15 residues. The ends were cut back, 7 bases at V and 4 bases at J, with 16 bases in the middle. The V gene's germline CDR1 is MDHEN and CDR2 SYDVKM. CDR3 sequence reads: CASTLGGTVNEKLFF. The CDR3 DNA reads TGTGCCAGCACCTTGGGGGGGACCGTTAATGAAAAACTGTTTTTT.